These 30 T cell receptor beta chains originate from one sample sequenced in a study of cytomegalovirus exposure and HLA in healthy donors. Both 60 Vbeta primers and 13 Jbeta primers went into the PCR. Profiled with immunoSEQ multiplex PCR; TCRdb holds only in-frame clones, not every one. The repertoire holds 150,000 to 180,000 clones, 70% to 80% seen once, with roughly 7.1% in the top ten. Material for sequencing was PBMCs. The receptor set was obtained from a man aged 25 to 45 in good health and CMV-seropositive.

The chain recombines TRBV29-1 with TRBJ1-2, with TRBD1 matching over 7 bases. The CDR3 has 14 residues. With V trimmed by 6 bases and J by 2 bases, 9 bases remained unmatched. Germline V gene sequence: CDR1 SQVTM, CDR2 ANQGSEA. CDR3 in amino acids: CSVSKAGGNYGYTF. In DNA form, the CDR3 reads TGCAGCGTCTCTAAGGCAGGGGGAAACTATGGCTACACCTTC.

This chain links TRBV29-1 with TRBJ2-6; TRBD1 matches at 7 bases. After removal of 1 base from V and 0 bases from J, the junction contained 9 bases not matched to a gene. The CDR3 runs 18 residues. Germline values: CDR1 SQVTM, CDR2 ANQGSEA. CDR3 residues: CSVEVRDSPFSGANVLTF. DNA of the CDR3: TGCAGCGTTGAAGTGAGGGACAGCCCCTTCTCTGGGGCCAACGTCCTGACTTTC.

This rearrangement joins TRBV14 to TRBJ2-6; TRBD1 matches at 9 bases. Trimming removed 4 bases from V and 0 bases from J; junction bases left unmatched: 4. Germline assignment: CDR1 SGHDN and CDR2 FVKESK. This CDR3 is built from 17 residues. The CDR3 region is CASSPGTGSSGANVLTF. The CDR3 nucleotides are TGTGCCAGCAGCCCCGGGACAGGGAGCTCTGGGGCCAACGTCCTGACTTTC.

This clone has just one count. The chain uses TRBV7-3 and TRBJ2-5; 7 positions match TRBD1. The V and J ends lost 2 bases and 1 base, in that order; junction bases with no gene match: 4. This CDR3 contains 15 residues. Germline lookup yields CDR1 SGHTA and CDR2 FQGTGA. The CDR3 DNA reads TGTGCCAGCAGCTTACTTGGGACAGTCCAAGAGACCCAGTACTTC. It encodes CASSLLGTVQETQYF.

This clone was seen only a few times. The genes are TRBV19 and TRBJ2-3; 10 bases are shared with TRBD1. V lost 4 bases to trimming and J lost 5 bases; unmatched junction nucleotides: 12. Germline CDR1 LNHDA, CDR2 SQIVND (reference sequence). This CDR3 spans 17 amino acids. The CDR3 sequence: CASSTRQGALLEDTQYF. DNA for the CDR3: TGTGCCAGTAGTACAAGACAGGGGGCCCTTCTAGAAGATACGCAGTATTTT.

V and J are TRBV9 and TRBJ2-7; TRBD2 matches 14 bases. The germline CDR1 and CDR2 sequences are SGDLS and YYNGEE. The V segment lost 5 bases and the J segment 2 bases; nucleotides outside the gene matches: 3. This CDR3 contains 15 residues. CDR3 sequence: CASSPTSGRAYEQYF. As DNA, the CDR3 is TGTGCCAGCAGTCCGACTAGCGGGAGGGCCTACGAGCAGTACTTC.

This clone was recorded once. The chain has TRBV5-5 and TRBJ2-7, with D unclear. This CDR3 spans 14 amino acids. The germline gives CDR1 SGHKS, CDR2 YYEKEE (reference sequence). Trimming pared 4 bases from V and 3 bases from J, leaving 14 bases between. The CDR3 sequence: CASSTEAQLYEQYF. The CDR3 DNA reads TGTGCCAGCAGCACAGAAGCCCAACTCTACGAGCAGTACTTC.

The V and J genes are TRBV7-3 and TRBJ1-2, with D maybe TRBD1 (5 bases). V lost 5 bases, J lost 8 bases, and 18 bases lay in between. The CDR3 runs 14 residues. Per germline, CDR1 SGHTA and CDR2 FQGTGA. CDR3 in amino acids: CASSLEGWGGGYTF. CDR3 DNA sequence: TGTGCCAGCAGCCTAGAGGGTTGGGGGGGAGGCTACACCTTC.

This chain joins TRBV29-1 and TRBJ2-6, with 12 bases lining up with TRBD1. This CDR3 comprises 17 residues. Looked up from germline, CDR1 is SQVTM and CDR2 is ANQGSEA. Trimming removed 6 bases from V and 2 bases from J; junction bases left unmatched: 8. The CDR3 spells CSVGSGTGGTGANVLTF. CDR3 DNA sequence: TGCAGCGTCGGATCCGGGACAGGGGGCACTGGGGCCAACGTCCTGACTTTC.

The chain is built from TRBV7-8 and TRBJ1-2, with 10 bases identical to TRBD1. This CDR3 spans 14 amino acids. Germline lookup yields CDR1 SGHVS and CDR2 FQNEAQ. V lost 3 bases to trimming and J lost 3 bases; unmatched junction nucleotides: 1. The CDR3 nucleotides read TGTGCCAGCAGCTTGGACAGGGGGGACTATGGCTACACCTTC. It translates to CASSLDRGDYGYTF.

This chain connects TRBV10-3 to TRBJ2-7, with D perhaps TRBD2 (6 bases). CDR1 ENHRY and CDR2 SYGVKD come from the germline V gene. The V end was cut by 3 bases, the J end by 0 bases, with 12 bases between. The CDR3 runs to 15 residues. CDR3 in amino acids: CAISDDRGSSYEQYF. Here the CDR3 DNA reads TGTGCCATCAGTGACGATCGGGGGAGCTCCTACGAGCAGTACTTC.

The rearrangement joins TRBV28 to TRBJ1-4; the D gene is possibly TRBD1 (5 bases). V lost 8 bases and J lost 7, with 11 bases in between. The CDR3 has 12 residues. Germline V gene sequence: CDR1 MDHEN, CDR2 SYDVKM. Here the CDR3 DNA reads TGTGCCAGCGGTACAGGTAGTGAAAAACTGTTTTTT. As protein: CASGTGSEKLFF.

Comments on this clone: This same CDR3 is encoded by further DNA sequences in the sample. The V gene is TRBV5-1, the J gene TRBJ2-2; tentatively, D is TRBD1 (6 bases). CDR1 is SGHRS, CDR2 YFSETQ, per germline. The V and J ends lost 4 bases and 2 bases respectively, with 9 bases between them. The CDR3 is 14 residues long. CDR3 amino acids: CASSPGQNTGELFF. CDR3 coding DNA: TGCGCCAGCAGCCCGGGACAAAACACCGGGGAGCTGTTTTTT.

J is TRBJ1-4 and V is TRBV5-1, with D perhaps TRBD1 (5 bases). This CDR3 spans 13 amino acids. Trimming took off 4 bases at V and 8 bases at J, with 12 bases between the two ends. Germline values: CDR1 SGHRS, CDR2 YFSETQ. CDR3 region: CASSRGGNEKLFF. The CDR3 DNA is TGCGCCAGCAGCCGGGGGGGGAACGAAAAACTGTTTTTT.

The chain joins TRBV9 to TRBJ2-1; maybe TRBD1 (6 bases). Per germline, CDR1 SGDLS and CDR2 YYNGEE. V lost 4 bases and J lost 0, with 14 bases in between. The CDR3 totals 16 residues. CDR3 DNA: TGTGCCAGCAGCCACCGGACAGCCAGCTCCTACAATGAGCAGTTCTTC. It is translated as CASSHRTASSYNEQFF.

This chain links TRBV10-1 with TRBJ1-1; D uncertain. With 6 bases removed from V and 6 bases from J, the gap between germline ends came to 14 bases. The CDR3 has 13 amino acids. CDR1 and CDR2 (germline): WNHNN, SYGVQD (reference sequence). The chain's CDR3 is CASSATRSAEAFF. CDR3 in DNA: TGCGCCAGCAGCGCCACGCGGTCGGCTGAAGCTTTCTTT.

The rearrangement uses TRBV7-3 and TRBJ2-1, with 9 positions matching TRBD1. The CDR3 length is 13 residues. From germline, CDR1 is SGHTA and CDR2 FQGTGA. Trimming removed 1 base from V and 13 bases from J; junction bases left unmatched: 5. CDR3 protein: CASSLMVGQGQFF. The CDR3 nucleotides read TGTGCCAGCAGCTTAATGGTGGGACAGGGTCAGTTCTTC.

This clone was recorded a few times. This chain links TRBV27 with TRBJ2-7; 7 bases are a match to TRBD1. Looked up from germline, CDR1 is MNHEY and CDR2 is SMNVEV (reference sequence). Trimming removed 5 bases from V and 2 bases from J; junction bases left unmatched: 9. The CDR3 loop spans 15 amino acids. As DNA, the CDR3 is TGTGCCAGCAGTCCGGGGACAGTTGGAACCTACGAGCAGTACTTC. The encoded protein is CASSPGTVGTYEQYF.

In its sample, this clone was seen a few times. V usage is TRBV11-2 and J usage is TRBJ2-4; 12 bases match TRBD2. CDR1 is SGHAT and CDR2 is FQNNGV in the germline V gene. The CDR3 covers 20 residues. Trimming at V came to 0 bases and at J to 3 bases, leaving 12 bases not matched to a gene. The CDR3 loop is CASSLEMSLAGGSVKNIQYF. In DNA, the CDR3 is TGTGCCAGCAGCTTAGAAATGAGTCTAGCGGGAGGGTCAGTCAAAAACATTCAGTACTTC.

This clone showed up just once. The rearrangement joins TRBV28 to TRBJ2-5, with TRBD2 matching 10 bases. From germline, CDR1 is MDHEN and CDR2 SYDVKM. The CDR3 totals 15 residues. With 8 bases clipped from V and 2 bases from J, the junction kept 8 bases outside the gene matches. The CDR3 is CASAPGTSEQETQYF. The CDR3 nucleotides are TGTGCCAGCGCCCCCGGGACTAGCGAACAAGAGACCCAGTACTTC. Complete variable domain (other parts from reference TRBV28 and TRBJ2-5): DVKVTQSSRYLVKRTGEKVFLECVQDMDHENMFWYRQDPGLGLRLIYFSYDVKMKEKGDIPEGYSVSREKKERFSLILESASTNQTSMYLCASAPGTSEQETQYFGPGTRLLVL.

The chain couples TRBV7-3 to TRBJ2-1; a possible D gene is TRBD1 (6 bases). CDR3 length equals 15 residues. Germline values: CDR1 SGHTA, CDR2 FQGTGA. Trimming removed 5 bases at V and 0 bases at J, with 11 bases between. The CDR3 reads CASSLMDSSYNEQFF. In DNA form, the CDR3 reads TGTGCCAGCAGCCTGATGGACAGCTCCTACAATGAGCAGTTCTTC.

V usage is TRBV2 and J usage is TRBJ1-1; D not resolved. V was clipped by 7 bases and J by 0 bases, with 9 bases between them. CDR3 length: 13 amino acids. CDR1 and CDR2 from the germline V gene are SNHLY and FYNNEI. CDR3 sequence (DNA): TGTGCCAGCATCAAGCTCATGAACACTGAAGCTTTCTTT. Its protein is CASIKLMNTEAFF.

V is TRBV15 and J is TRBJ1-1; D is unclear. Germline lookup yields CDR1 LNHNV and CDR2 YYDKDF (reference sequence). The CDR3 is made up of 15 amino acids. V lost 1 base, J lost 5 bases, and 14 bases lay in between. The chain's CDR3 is CATSRAQRRGTEAFF. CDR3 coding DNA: TGTGCCACCAGCAGAGCCCAACGTCGAGGGACTGAAGCTTTCTTT.

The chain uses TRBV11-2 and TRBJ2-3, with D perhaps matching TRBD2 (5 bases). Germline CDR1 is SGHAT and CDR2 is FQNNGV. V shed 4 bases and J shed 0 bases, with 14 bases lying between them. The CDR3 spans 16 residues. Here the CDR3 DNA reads TGTGCCAGCAGCTCGAGCGGTACCACTAGCACAGATACGCAGTATTTT. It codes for CASSSSGTTSTDTQYF. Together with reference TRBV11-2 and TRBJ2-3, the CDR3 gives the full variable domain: EAGVAQSPRYKIIEKRQSVAFWCNPISGHATLYWYQQILGQGPKLLIQFQNNGVVDDSQLPKDRFSAERLKGVDSTLKIQPAKLEDSAVYLCASSSSGTTSTDTQYFGPGTRLTVL.

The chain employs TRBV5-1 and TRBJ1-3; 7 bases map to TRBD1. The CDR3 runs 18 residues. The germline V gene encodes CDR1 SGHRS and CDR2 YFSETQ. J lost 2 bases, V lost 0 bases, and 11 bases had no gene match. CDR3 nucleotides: TGCGCCAGCAGCTTGGCTCAAGGGGGCGCGGTGACTGGAAACACCATATATTTT. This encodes CASSLAQGGAVTGNTIYF.

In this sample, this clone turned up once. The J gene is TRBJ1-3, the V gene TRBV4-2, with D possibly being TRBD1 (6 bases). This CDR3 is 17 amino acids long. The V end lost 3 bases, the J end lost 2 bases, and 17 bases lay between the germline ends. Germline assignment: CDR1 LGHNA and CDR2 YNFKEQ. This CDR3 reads CASSHNRGGPAGNTIYF. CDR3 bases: TGTGCCAGCAGCCACAATAGAGGGGGACCGGCTGGAAACACCATATATTTT.

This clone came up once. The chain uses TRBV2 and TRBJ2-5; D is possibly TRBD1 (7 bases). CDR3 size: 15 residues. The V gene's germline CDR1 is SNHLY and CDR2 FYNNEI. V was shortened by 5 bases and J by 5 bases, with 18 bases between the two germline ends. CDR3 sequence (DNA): TGTGCCAGCAGTCAACAGGGGACTGAGGGGGAGACCCAGTACTTC. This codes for CASSQQGTEGETQYF.

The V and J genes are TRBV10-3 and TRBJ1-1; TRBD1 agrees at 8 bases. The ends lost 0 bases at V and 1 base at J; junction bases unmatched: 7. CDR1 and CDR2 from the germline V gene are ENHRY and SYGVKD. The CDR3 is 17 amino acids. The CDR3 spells CAISESILQGENTEAFF. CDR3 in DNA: TGTGCCATCAGTGAGTCAATCCTACAGGGGGAGAACACTGAAGCTTTCTTT.

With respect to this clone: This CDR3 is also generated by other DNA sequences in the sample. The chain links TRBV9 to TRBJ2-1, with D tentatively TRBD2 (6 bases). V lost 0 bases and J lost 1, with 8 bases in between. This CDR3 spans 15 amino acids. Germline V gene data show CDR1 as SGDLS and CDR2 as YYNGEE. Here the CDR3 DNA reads TGTGCCAGCAGCGTAGGCGGGGATTCCTACAATGAGCAGTTCTTC. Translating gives CASSVGGDSYNEQFF.

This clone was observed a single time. In DNA, the CDR3 is TGTGCCAGCAGCACGACTAGCGGCGGAGGTTTGTCCGGGGAGCTGTTTTTT. It yields the protein CASSTTSGGGLSGELFF. The rearrangement joins TRBV7-3 to TRBJ2-2; the match to TRBD2 covers 9 bases. The CDR3 totals 17 residues. V shed 5 bases, J shed 6 bases, and the junction held 13 bases outside the gene matches. Germline V gene lookup returns CDR1 SGHTA and CDR2 FQGTGA.